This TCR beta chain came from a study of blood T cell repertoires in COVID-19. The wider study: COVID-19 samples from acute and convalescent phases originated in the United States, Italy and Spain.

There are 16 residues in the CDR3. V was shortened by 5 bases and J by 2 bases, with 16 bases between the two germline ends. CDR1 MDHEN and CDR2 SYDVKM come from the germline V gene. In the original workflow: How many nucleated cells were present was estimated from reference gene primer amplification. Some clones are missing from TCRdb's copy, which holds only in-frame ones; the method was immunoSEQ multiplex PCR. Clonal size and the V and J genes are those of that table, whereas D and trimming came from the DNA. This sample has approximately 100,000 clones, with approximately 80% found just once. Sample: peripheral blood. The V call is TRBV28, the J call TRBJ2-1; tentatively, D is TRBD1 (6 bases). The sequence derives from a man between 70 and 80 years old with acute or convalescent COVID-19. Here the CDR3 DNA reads TGTGCCAGCAGTGACCCCAGGGGCTGGACCTACAATGAGCAGTTCTTC. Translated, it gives CASSDPRGWTYNEQFF.